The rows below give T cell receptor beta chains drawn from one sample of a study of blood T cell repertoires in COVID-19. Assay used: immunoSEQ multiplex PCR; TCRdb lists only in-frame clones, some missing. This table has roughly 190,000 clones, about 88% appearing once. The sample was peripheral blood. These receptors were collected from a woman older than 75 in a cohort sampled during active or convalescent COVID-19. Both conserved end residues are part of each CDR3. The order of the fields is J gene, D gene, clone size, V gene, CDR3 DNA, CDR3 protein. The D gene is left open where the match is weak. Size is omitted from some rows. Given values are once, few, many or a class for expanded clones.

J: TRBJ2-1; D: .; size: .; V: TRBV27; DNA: TGTGCCAGCACCTCTCACAGGGGAGGCTACAATGAGCAGTTCTTC; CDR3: CASTSHRGGYNEQFF
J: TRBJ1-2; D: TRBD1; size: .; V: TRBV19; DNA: TGTGCCAGTAGTACGGGACAGTATAATCATGGCTACACCTTC; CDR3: CASSTGQYNHGYTF
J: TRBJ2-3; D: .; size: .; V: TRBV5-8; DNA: TGTGCCAGCAGCTTGGGGGCCATCACAGATACGCAGTATTTT; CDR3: CASSLGAITDTQYF
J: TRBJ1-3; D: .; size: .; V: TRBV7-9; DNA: TGTGCCAGCAGCCGGAGTACGCCGCTGATTAGCTCTGGAAACACCATATATTTT; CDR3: CASSRSTPLISSGNTIYF
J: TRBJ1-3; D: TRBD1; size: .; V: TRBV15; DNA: TGTGCCACCAGCAGAGATACGACAGGGACTGGAAACACCATATATTTT; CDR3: CATSRDTTGTGNTIYF
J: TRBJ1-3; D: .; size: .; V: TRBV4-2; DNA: TGTGCCAGCAGCCAAAGCTCGGGTATCGGTGGAAACACCATATATTTT; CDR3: CASSQSSGIGGNTIYF
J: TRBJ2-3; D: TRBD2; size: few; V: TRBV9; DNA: TGTGCCAGCAGCCCGGGGGGGGGCCCAGATACGCAGTATTTT; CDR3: CASSPGGGPDTQYF
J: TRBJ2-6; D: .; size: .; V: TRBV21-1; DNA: TGTGCCAGCACGCGGACAGGTGACTTCTCTGGGGCCAACGTCCTGACTTTC; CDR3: CASTRTGDFSGANVLTF
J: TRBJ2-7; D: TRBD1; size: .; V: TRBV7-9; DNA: TGTGCCAGCAGCCAAAGGACAGGGCATTACGAGCAGTACTTC; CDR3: CASSQRTGHYEQYF
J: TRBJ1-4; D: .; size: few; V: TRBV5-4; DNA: TGTGCCAGCAGCTCAAGGACAGAGAATGAAAAACTGTTTTTT; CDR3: CASSSRTENEKLFF
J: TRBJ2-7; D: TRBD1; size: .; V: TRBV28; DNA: TGTGCCAGCAGTTCCCCAGGGGGATACGAGCAGTACTTC; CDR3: CASSSPGGYEQYF
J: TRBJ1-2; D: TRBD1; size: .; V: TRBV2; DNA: TGTGCCAGCAGGGGGGACAGAGTATCAGGTGGCTACACCTTC; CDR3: CASRGDRVSGGYTF
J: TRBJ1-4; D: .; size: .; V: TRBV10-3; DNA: TGTGCCATCAGTGACGTCGGGACGGAGGGTTCGACTAATGAAAAACTGTTTTTT; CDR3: CAISDVGTEGSTNEKLFF
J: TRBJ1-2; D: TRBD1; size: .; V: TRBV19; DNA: TGTGCCAGTAGAGATATCCGGACAGGGAGTGGAACCCTACCCGGCTACACCTTC; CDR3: CASRDIRTGSGTLPGYTF
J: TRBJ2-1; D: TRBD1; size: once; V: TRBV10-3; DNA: TGTGCCATCAGTGGGGTAGGGACAGTCACGGTCAATGAGCAGTTCTTC; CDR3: CAISGVGTVTVNEQFF
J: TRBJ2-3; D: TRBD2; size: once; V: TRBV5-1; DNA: TGCGCCAGCAGCTTGGGACTAGCGGGTACCGCAGATACGCAGTATTTT; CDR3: CASSLGLAGTADTQYF
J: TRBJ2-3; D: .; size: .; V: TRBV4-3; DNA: TGCGCCAGCAGCCACCGGGCGGGGGCCAGAGGTGATACGCAGTATTTT; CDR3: CASSHRAGARGDTQYF
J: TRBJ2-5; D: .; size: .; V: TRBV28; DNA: TGTGCCAGCAGTTTACGACGGGGTCAAGAGACCCAGTACTTC; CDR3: CASSLRRGQETQYF
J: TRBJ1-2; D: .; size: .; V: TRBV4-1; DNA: TGCGCCAGCAGCCAAGAAGTAGGGGCTCGGAGCTATGGCTACACCTTC; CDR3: CASSQEVGARSYGYTF
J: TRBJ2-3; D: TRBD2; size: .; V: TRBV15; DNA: TGTGCCACCAGCCCGCCGGGACTAGCGGTGGGGACGTATACGCAGTATTTT; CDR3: CATSPPGLAVGTYTQYF
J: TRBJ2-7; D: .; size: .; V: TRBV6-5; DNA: TGTGCCAGCAGTTACTCGATAGCAGCCCACGAGCAGTACTTC; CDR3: CASSYSIAAHEQYF
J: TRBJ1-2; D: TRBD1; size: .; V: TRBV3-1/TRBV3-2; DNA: TGTGCCAGCAGCCTACAGGGGGCCAGCGGCTACACCTTC; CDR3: CASSLQGASGYTF
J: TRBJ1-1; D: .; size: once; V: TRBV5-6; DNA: TGTGCCAGCAGCTTCGGCCTGGACACCCGTAGGTACTCTGAAGCTTTCTTT; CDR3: CASSFGLDTRRYSEAFF
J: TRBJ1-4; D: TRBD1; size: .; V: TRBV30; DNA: TGTGCCTGTCAACAGGGGCTCAATGAGAAACTGTTTTTT; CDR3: CACQQGLNEKLFF
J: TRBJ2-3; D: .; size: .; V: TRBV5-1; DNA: TGCGCCAGCAGCTTGGGGGGCGGACAATCCCATACGCAGTATTTT; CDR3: CASSLGGGQSHTQYF